Included here is one TCR beta chain sequence, with context. Its antigen is unidentified. The data stem from a study of shared clonotypes between healthy human individuals. General study points: Clonotype sharing levels among donors were expected to vary with sequencing depth.

Caucasian adults living in Nashville, Tennessee, provided all samples. The CDR3 length is 16 residues. In germline, CDR1 is MNHEY, CDR2 SVGAGI. Trimming removed 0 bases from V and 0 bases from J, with 12 bases in between. Assay used: immunoSEQ multiplex PCR; TCRdb lists only in-frame clones, some missing. This repertoire shows approximately 2,000,000 clones, under 95% found once; its top ten account for 0.37%. The TCR sequence derives from a man aged 18-30 years in good health. Some clones in this sample may be carry-over from other donors' samples. The chain carries TRBV6-5 and TRBJ2-7; D call uncertain. Sequenced: naive CD4+ T cells from PBMCs. As to subset: CD45RA+ positively selected. CDR3 DNA sequence: TGTGCCAGCAGTTACTCGAAAGAAAAACTCTCCTACGAGCAGTACTTC. It codes for CASSYSKEKLSYEQYF.